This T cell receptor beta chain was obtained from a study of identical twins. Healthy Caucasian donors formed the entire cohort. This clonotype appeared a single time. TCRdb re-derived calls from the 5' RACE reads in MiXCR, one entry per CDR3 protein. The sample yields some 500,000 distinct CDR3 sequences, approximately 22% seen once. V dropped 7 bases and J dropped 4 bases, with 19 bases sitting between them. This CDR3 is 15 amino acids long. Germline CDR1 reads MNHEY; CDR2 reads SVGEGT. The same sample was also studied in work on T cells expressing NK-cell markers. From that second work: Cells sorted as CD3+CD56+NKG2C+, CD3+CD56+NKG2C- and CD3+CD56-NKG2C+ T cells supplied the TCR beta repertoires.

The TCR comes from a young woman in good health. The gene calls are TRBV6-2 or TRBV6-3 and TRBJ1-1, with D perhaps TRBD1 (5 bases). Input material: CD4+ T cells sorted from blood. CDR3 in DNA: TGTGCCAGCATCTACCGTCGGGGGTTGACCACTGAAGCTTTCTTT. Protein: CASIYRRGLTTEAFF.